Below, 14 T cell receptor beta chains from the same sample are listed, as sequenced in a study of blood T cell repertoires in COVID-19 (dated by TCRdb to 2020 to 2022). The library was obtained by the immunoSEQ multiplex PCR assay. TCRdb took over this immuneACCESS table, retaining in-frame rearrangements with V and J assigned. Such tables are incomplete; in checked studies, under half of the missing clones stem from an unresolved V gene, and the remainder is unexplained. This sample holds roughly 250,000 clones; 75% to 95% were observed only once. 1.9% of the sample is in the top ten clones. The material sequenced was PBMCs or T cells enriched from blood (not recorded which). The receptor source for this set is a woman between 18 and 30 years old who had recovered from COVID-19.

The rearrangement joins TRBV7-8 to TRBJ1-1; maybe TRBD1 (5 bases). Germline V gene sequence: CDR1 SGHVS, CDR2 FQNEAQ. V shed 5 bases and J shed 6 bases, with 13 bases lying between them. This CDR3 has 13 amino acids. CDR3 residues: CASSATGRPEAFF. In DNA form, the CDR3 reads TGTGCCAGCAGCGCAACAGGAAGGCCTGAAGCTTTCTTT.

The J gene is TRBJ2-7, the V gene TRBV3-1 (or the pseudogene TRBV3-2); 10 positions agree with TRBD1. The germline V gene encodes CDR1 LGHDT and CDR2 YNNKEL (reference sequence). J gave up 2 bases and V 1 base, and 2 bases lay outside the gene matches. The CDR3 is 15 amino acids. CDR3 bases: TGTGCCAGCAGCCAAGCGGACAGGGGGGCCTACGAGCAGTACTTC. Encoded protein: CASSQADRGAYEQYF.

This clone was seen just once. The CDR3 protein is CASSHRSEKLFF. The CDR3 DNA follows: TGTGCCAGCAGCCACCGGAGTGAAAAACTGTTTTTT. The chain is built from TRBV6-5 and TRBJ1-4; D call uncertain. Trimming pared 6 bases from V and 7 bases from J, leaving 9 bases between. CDR3 length: 12 residues. Per germline, CDR1 MNHEY and CDR2 SVGAGI.

The V call is TRBV28, the J call TRBJ2-2; D ambiguous. Germline assignment: CDR1 MDHEN and CDR2 SYDVKM. Trimming took off 7 bases at V and 0 bases at J, with 9 bases between the two ends. This CDR3 comprises 14 residues. This chain's CDR3 is CASTLFANTGELFF. Written as DNA, the CDR3 is TGTGCCAGCACCCTATTCGCGAACACCGGGGAGCTGTTTTTT.

The V call is TRBV24-1, the J call TRBJ1-2; D perhaps matches TRBD1 (6 bases). The CDR3 consists of 14 residues. Germline V lookup: CDR1 KGHDR, CDR2 SFDVKD. Trimming left V 2 bases short and J 5 bases short, with 11 bases between. For the CDR3, the DNA is TGTGCCACCAGTGATTCGGGACATGATTATGGCTACACCTTC. Its translation: CATSDSGHDYGYTF.

The chain recombines TRBV9 with TRBJ2-1; 7 positions match TRBD2. V was clipped by 0 bases and J by 6 bases; unmatched bases: 3. Germline V gene sequence: CDR1 SGDLS, CDR2 YYNGEE. The CDR3 spans 14 residues. CDR3 residues: CASSVAAGVNEQFF. The CDR3 DNA reads as TGTGCCAGCAGCGTAGCTGCGGGGGTCAATGAGCAGTTCTTC.

This chain uses TRBV11-2 with TRBJ2-1, with a possible D match to TRBD1 (6 bases). The CDR3 extends over 15 amino acids. The germline V gene encodes CDR1 SGHAT and CDR2 FQNNGV. Deletions cut 6 bases from V and 4 bases from J, with 16 bases between. The CDR3 DNA reads as TGTGCCAGCAGGCCCACAGGGAATGCTTACAATGAGCAGTTCTTC. The encoded protein is CASRPTGNAYNEQFF. Together with reference TRBV11-2 and TRBJ2-1, the CDR3 gives the full variable domain: EAGVAQSPRYKIIEKRQSVAFWCNPISGHATLYWYQQILGQGPKLLIQFQNNGVVDDSQLPKDRFSAERLKGVDSTLKIQPAKLEDSAVYLCASRPTGNAYNEQFFGPGTRLTVL.

For the CDR3, the DNA is TGTGCCAGCAGCTTTCATACTAACACTGAAGCTTTCTTT. This sequence encodes CASSFHTNTEAFF. The chain combines TRBV7-3 with TRBJ1-1, with unresolved D. Germline CDR1 is SGHTA and CDR2 is FQGTGA. The V gene lost 3 bases and the J gene lost 2 bases, with 7 bases spanning the gap. This CDR3 has 13 amino acids.

V usage is TRBV9 and J usage is TRBJ1-6, with D possibly matching TRBD1 (6 bases). The germline V gene encodes CDR1 SGDLS and CDR2 YYNGEE. V lost 3 bases and J lost 10, with 17 bases in between. The CDR3 has 15 residues. CDR3 DNA: TGTGCCAGCAGCGAGGGGGGGGAGCTTCTCTCACCCCTCCACTTT. This translates into CASSEGGELLSPLHF.

This chain links TRBV7-3 with TRBJ1-1, with 7 bases lining up with TRBD1. This CDR3 region has 14 residues. Unmatched junction bases numbered 7, after V lost 2 bases and J lost 7 bases. In germline, CDR1 is SGHTA, CDR2 FQGTGA. CDR3 sequence (DNA): TGTGCCAGCAGCTTAGTTGAGGGGGCCAGTGAAGCTTTCTTT. It specifies CASSLVEGASEAFF. Drawing the rest from reference TRBV7-3 and TRBJ1-1, the complete variable domain is GAGVSQTPSNKVTEKGKYVELRCDPISGHTALYWYRQSLGQGPEFLIYFQGTGAADDSGLPNDRFFAVRPEGSVSTLKIQRTERGDSAVYLCASSLVEGASEAFFGQGTRLTVV.

J is TRBJ2-1 and V is TRBV7-2; D may be TRBD1 (6 bases). Germline-derived CDR1 and CDR2 are SGHTA and FQGNSA. The ends were cut back, 5 bases at V and 10 bases at J, with 15 bases in the middle. The CDR3 has 13 residues. DNA of the CDR3: TGTGCCAGCAGCCCATTAATCGGGACAGAGCAGTTCTTC. This codes for CASSPLIGTEQFF.

V usage is TRBV29-1 and J usage is TRBJ2-5; D remains unclear. V was shortened by 0 bases and J by 5 bases, with 4 bases between the two germline ends. Germline V gene data show CDR1 as SQVTM and CDR2 as ANQGSEA. This CDR3 comprises 11 residues. The CDR3 DNA follows: TGCAGCGTTGAAGACAGGGAGACCCAGTACTTC. Its translation: CSVEDRETQYF.

The V call is TRBV18, the J call TRBJ2-3; TRBD2 agrees at 11 bases. This CDR3 is 18 amino acids long. CDR1 is KGHSH and CDR2 is LQKENI in the germline V gene. After removal of 3 bases from V and 3 bases from J, the junction contained 11 bases not matched to a gene. CDR3 sequence reads: CASSPLTLAGGFTDTQYF. The CDR3 nucleotides read TGTGCCAGCTCACCGCTGACTCTAGCGGGAGGTTTTACAGATACGCAGTATTTT.

V and J are TRBV5-4 and TRBJ2-1, with D possibly being TRBD2 (5 bases). The V gene lost 2 bases and the J gene lost 4 bases, with 13 bases spanning the gap. This CDR3 spans 15 amino acids. Looked up from germline, CDR1 is SGHNT and CDR2 is YYREEE (reference sequence). CDR3 in DNA: TGTGCCAGCAGCTTAGGTAGAGCGGAGTACAATGAGCAGTTCTTC. This codes for CASSLGRAEYNEQFF.